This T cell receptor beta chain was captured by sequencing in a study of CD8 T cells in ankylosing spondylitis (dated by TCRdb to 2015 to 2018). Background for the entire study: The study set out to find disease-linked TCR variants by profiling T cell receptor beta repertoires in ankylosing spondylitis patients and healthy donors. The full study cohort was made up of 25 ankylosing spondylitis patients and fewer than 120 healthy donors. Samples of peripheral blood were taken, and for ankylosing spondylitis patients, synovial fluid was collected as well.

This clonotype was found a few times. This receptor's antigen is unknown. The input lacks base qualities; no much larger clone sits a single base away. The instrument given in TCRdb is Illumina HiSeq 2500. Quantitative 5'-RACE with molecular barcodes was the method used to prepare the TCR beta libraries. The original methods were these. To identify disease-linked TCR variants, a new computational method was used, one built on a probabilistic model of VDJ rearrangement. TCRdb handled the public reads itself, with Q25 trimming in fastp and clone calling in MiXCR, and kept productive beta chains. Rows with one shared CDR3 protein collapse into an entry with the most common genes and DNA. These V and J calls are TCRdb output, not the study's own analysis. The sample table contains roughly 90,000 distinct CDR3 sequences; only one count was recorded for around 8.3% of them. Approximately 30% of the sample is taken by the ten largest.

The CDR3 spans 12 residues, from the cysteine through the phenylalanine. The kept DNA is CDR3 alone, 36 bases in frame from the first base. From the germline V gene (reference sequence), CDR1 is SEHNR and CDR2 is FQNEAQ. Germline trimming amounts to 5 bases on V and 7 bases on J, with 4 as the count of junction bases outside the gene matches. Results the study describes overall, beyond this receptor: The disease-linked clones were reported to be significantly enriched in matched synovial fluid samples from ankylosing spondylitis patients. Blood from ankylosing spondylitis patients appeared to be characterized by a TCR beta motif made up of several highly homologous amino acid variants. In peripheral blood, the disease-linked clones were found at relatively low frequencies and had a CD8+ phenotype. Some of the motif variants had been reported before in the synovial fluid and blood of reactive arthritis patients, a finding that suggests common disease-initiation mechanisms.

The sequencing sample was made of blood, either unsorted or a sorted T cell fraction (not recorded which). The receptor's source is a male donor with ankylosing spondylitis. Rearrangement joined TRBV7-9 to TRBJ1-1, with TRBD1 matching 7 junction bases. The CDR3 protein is CASSLWTGEAFF. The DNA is TGTGCCAGCAGCCTATGGACAGGTGAAGCTTTCTTT. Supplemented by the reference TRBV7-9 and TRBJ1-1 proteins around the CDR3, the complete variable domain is DTGVSQNPRHKITKRGQNVTFRCDPISEHNRLYWYRQTLGQGPEFLTYFQNEAQLEKSRLLSDRFSAERPKGSFSTLEIQRTEQGDSAMYLCASSLWTGEAFFGQGTRLTVV.